These T cell receptor beta chains were read from a single sample in a study of identical twins. MiXCR was run by TCRdb on the 5' RACE reads, yielding one entry per CDR3 protein. The sample has around 250,000 distinct CDR3 sequences; about 13% are singletons. This same sample was also taken into another study, of yellow fever vaccine responses in identical twins.

Sequencing input: memory (CD45RO+) T cells sorted from blood. These receptors all come from a woman in her late teens or twenties in good health. Each CDR3 is given with its conserved first and last residue. The D gene is left open where the match is weak. Only part of the rows carry a size: once, few, many, or a class if the clone is expanded.

j_call	d_call	v_call	clone_size	cdr3_aa	cdr3_nt
TRBJ2-1	-	TRBV29-1	many	CSVDNEQFF	TGCAGCGTCGACAATGAGCAGTTCTTC
TRBJ2-2	-	TRBV6-5	few	CASSYSGGNTGELFF	TGTGCCAGCAGTTACTCGGGGGGGAACACCGGGGAGCTGTTTTTT
TRBJ2-5	TRBD2	TRBV29-1	few	CSVEGRGGRREETQYF	TGCAGCGTTGAAGGTCGGGGGGGACGACGCGAGGAGACCCAGTACTTC
TRBJ1-2	-	TRBV10-1	few	CASSESIGDGYTF	TGCGCCAGCAGTGAGTCTATAGGGGACGGCTACACCTTC
TRBJ2-7	TRBD2	TRBV5-1	many	CASSLKGGGPSYEQYF	TGCGCCAGCAGCCTAAAAGGCGGGGGGCCCTCCTACGAGCAGTACTTC
TRBJ2-1	TRBD2	TRBV5-1	few	CASSLGTSGRTYNEQFF	TGCGCCAGCAGCCTTGGGACTAGCGGGAGAACCTACAATGAGCAGTTCTTC
TRBJ2-2	TRBD2	TRBV2	few	CAIRLAGGDTGELFF	TGTGCCATCAGACTAGCGGGAGGGGATACCGGGGAGCTGTTTTTT
TRBJ1-1	TRBD1	TRBV29-1	-	CSATQQGASWNTEAFF	TGCAGCGCTACTCAACAGGGGGCGTCCTGGAACACTGAAGCTTTCTTT
TRBJ1-1	-	TRBV29-1	few	CSVEAELLNTEAFF	TGCAGCGTTGAGGCTGAACTCTTGAACACTGAAGCTTTCTTT
TRBJ2-5	-	TRBV27	-	CASSLSKGAETQYF	TGTGCCAGCAGTTTGAGTAAGGGTGCAGAGACCCAGTACTTC
TRBJ2-3	-	TRBV3-1	many	CASSQDPIARQYF	TGTGCCAGCAGCCAAGATCCGATTGCCCGGCAGTATTTT
TRBJ1-5	-	TRBV12-3/TRBV12-4	many	CASSLGRRESNQPQHF	TGTGCCAGCAGTTTAGGACGCAGGGAGAGCAATCAGCCCCAGCATTTT
TRBJ2-7	TRBD2	TRBV5-8	few	CASSFGEGPYEQYF	TGTGCCAGCAGCTTCGGGGAGGGGCCCTACGAGCAGTACTTC
TRBJ2-1	-	TRBV5-1	many	CASSFIAGTSYNEQFF	TGCGCCAGCAGCTTTATCGCGGGGACCTCCTACAATGAGCAGTTCTTC
TRBJ2-1	TRBD2	TRBV3-1	-	CASSQTSGGAGEQFF	TGTGCCAGCAGCCAAACTAGCGGGGGGGCTGGTGAGCAGTTCTTC
TRBJ1-4	-	TRBV5-1	-	CASSLATRGGSEKLFF	TGCGCCAGCAGCTTGGCCACAAGGGGAGGGAGCGAAAAACTGTTTTTT
TRBJ2-7	-	TRBV28	many	CASSHSSYEQYF	TGTGCCAGCAGCCATAGCTCCTACGAGCAGTACTTC